This TCR beta chain is from a study of a mutant IDH1 vaccine in newly diagnosed glioma. Time point given: week 23, last vaccination. Vaccinated patients received 300 ug of mutant IDH1 20-mer peptide per dose, with topical imiquimod. V was pared by 3 bases and J by 4 bases, with 18 bases of the junction left unmatched. The CDR3 has 20 amino acids. Germline loops: CDR1 SGHVT, CDR2 SQSDAQ. On this clone itself: Its antigen remains unidentified.

Sequencing was performed with immunoSEQ multiplex PCR; in TCRdb, only in-frame clones are kept and a portion is missing. The sample carries around 56,000 clones, around 80% recorded once. This receptor was taken from a woman in her 40s with glioma. Some clones in this sample may be carry-over from other donors' samples. The chain is built from TRBV7-4 and TRBJ2-7; 13 nucleotides align to TRBD2. The input for sequencing was PBMCs, taken from a glioma patient whose treatment included an IDH1 peptide vaccine. The CDR3 protein is CASSFRLPGLAGRIRYEQYF. In DNA, the CDR3 is TGTGCCAGCAGCTTTCGGCTTCCGGGACTAGCGGGGAGGATTCGTTACGAGCAGTACTTC.